This TCR beta chain was observed in a study of CXCR3-negative and CXCR3-positive naive CD8 T cells. The study's findings and limits: Diversity proved comparably high across both naive subsets and much lower in memory CD8+ cells. Unlike memory cells, which differed, naive CXCR3-negative and CXCR3-positive cells had similar TRBV-TRBJ usage. CD5 surface expression was similar among naive subsets, and TCR strength was estimated by inference from TRB CDR3 properties.

In regard to this clonotype: The antigen is unknown.

The CDR3 runs to 12 residues. Germline V gene lookup returns CDR1 SQVTM and CDR2 ANQGSEA. CD45RO-CCR7+CD27+CD95- characterized naive CD8+ T cells. The authors made the TRB cDNA libraries by 5' RACE using UMI labels. Each CDR3 protein gets one entry in TCRdb, which reprocessed the 5' RACE reads and gives no DNA. The sample holds 100,000 to 150,000 distinct CDR3 sequences. The clonotype was recovered from a human donor in good health. Some clones in this sample may be carry-over from other donors' samples. The sample was naive CXCR3- CD8+ T cells from blood. The subset was: CD45RO-CCR7+CD27+CD95- naive CD8+ T cells lacking CXCR3 (TNR3-). The chain has TRBV29-1 and TRBJ1-2; the TCRdb D gene call, TRBD1, has no DNA to confirm it. The CDR3 loop reads CSVEQGAVGYTF.